The rows below give T cell receptor beta chains drawn from one sample of a study of spatial heterogeneity in lung cancer. TCRdb re-analysed the 5' RACE reads in MiXCR, keeping a single row per CDR3 protein. The sample lists several thousand distinct CDR3 sequences; 15% were seen once. Sequencing was performed on lung tumor tissue, taken at surgery. The receptors come from a female donor with early-stage non-small cell lung cancer. Each CDR3 is given with its conserved first and last residue. A D gene is named only where the DNA matches it firmly. Size tells how often a clone was seen (once, few, many) or the class of an expanded clone, and some rows leave it out.

TRBJ2-5	NA	NA	TRBV18	CASSPSPETQYF	TGTGCCAGCTCACCGTCGCCGGAGACCCAGTACTTC
TRBJ2-5	NA	medium-sized	TRBV20-1	CSARVTGTGRVTQYF	TGCAGTGCTAGAGTTACGGGGACGGGAAGAGTGACCCAGTACTTC
TRBJ2-2	NA	medium-sized	TRBV29-1	CSVRQDTGELFF	TGCAGCGTTCGTCAGGACACCGGGGAGCTGTTTTTT
TRBJ2-2	NA	many	TRBV21-1	CASSKRSRNTGELFF	TGTGCCAGCAGCAAAAGGAGTAGGAACACCGGGGAGCTGTTTTTT
TRBJ2-7	NA	few	TRBV24-1	CATSDPSQGTEQYF	TGTGCCACCAGTGATCCCTCGCAGGGGACTGAGCAGTACTTC
TRBJ1-1	NA	medium-sized	TRBV2	CASGYDTEAFF	TGTGCCAGCGGGTACGATACTGAAGCTTTCTTT
TRBJ2-1	TRBD1	few	TRBV19	CASRDGTGSSYNEQFF	TGTGCCAGTAGGGACGGGACAGGGAGTTCCTACAATGAGCAGTTCTTC
TRBJ2-1	TRBD1	medium-sized	TRBV24-1	CATSTGQGAFDEQFF	TGTGCCACCAGTACGGGGCAGGGGGCCTTCGATGAGCAGTTCTTC
TRBJ2-1	TRBD1	medium-sized	TRBV10-3	CAISESGDRGNEQFF	TGTGCCATCAGTGAGTCGGGGGACAGGGGTAATGAGCAGTTCTTC
TRBJ2-5	NA	NA	TRBV4-3	CASSQEGGLGEVETQYF	TGCGCCAGCAGCCAAGAAGGGGGACTGGGAGAAGTGGAGACCCAGTACTTC
TRBJ2-2	TRBD2	many	TRBV24-1	CATSAPMGTSGGALNTGELFF	TGTGCCACCAGTGCCCCTATGGGGACTAGCGGGGGGGCTCTGAACACCGGGGAGCTGTTTTTT
TRBJ2-5	NA	many	TRBV7-8	CASSPPSVETQYF	TGTGCCAGCAGCCCCCCTAGCGTAGAGACCCAGTACTTC
TRBJ2-7	NA	many	TRBV20-1	CSARGGPDEQYF	TGCAGTGCTAGGGGGGGGCCGGACGAGCAGTACTTC
TRBJ1-2	NA	few	TRBV12-3/TRBV12-4	CASSFGGGGEYGYTF	TGTGCCAGCAGTTTCGGCGGCGGAGGGGAGTATGGCTACACCTTC
TRBJ2-5	NA	medium-sized	TRBV6-6	CASSYSGETQYF	TGTGCCAGCAGTTACTCGGGGGAGACCCAGTACTTC
TRBJ2-7	TRBD2	many	TRBV5-1	CASSRTSGAYEQYF	TGCGCCAGCAGCCGGACTAGCGGGGCCTACGAGCAGTACTTC
TRBJ2-5	NA	few	TRBV5-4	CASSLIGGETQYF	TGTGCCAGCAGCCTCATAGGTGGGGAGACCCAGTACTTC